This TCR beta chain stems from a study of cytomegalovirus exposure and HLA in healthy donors. Study background: The early release's HLA-typed donors yielded tens of millions of unique TCRs. General study results and limits: A missense variant in DCLRE1C was later tied to TCR beta V- and J-gene trimming.

The PCR had 60 Vbeta and 13 Jbeta primers. Sequenced by immunoSEQ multiplex PCR; TCRdb stores in-frame clones only, minus some. The data hold about 130,000 clones, with less than 85% observed a single time. Germline V gene data show CDR1 as SGHRS and CDR2 as YFSETQ. Trimming cost V 1 base and J 6 bases; bases outside gene matches: 3. CDR3 length: 13 amino acids. This clone occurred a few times. Its antigen is not identified. The receptor was derived from a man younger than 35 in good health and CMV-seropositive. The rearrangement joins TRBV5-1 to TRBJ1-2; 7 bases map to TRBD1. Specimen: PBMCs. For the CDR3, the DNA is TGCGCCAGCAGCTTGAGGGGGCAGGATGGCTACACCTTC. It encodes CASSLRGQDGYTF.